This T cell receptor beta chain stems from a study of PD-1 blockade in classical Hodgkin lymphoma. Germline lookup yields CDR1 SGHTA and CDR2 FQGTGA. The ends were cut back, 7 bases at V and 0 bases at J, with 15 bases in the middle. The CDR3 extends over 15 amino acids. Exposure to brentuximab vedotin varied, and each patient had relapsed following autologous stem cell transplantation. Magnetic negative selection served to purify CD4+ T cells out of PBMCs that had been thawed. General study points: Baseline diversity was lower in partial responders and progressors than complete responders.

Regarding this clone: The antigen remains undetermined.

This table comes from immunoSEQ multiplex PCR, and its TCRdb copy is limited to in-frame clones, with some not included. The table lists approximately 25,000 clones, roughly 89% of them singletons, with about 1.7% in the top ten. The material sequenced was CD4+ T cells from blood, taken at baseline. This TCR was sampled from a human donor with classical Hodgkin lymphoma. This chain links TRBV7-3 with TRBJ1-1; D gene uncertain. The CDR3 protein is CASNTPSPLNTEAFF. In DNA, the CDR3 is TGTGCCAGCAACACTCCCTCCCCACTGAACACTGAAGCTTTCTTT.